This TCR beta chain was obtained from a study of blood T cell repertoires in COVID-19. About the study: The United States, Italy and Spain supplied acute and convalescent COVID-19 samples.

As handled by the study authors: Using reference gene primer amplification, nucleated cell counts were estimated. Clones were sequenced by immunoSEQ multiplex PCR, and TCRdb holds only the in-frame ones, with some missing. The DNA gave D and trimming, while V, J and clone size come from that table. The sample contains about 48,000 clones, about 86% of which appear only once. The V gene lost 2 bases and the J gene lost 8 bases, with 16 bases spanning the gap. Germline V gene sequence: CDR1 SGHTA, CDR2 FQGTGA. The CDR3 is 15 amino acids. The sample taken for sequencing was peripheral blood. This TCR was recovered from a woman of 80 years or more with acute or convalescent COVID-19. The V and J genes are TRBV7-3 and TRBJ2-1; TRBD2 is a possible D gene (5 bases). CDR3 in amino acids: CASSLVGLAEDEQFF. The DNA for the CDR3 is TGTGCCAGCAGCTTAGTTGGTCTAGCTGAAGATGAGCAGTTCTTC.